By share of the sample, the clone carrying this T cell receptor beta chain is medium-sized. Its antigen remains unidentified. This entry comes from a study of CD8+CD57+ T cells in acquired aplastic anemia. Turning to the study itself: DNA recovered from sorted CD4+ and CD8+ cells had a mean of around 3.2 ug.

Study-level findings and limits: Between patients and controls, roughly 29 CD8+ CDR3 sequences were found in common.

The study profiled TCR beta VDJ and CDR3 using genomic DNA as template. Using its own MiXCR run on the reads, TCRdb lists one record per CDR3 protein. The sample contains approximately 150,000 distinct CDR3 sequences, about 45% of which appear only once. CD8+CD57+ cell expansion, shown by flow cytometry, had occurred in the patients selected for sequencing. Severe acquired aplastic anemia was the diagnosis recorded for all patients. Germline lookup yields CDR1 MGHDK and CDR2 SYGVNS. The junction had 4 bases not matched to a gene; V was cut back by 5 bases and J by 3 bases. This CDR3 is built from 15 residues.

The sample was sorted CD4+, CD8+, or CD8+CD57+ T cells (not recorded which) from PBMCs. This receptor was identified in a human donor with aplastic anemia. V and J are TRBV25-1 and TRBJ2-6, with 7 bases fitting TRBD1. CDR3 DNA: TGTGCCAGCAGTCAAGGGGGCGGTGGGGCCAACGTCCTGACTTTC. Residues: CASSQGGGGANVLTF.